What follows are 11 T cell receptor beta chains derived from one specimen sequenced in a study of T cells in localized non-small cell lung cancer. The table came from immunoSEQ multiplex PCR; TCRdb's copy has only in-frame clones and leaves some out. The sample shows roughly 1,900 clones, over 25% of them seen only once. The specimen comprised normal lung tissue next to the tumor, sampled before any cancer treatment. Receptor source: a woman aged 40 to 75 with stage I lung adenocarcinoma.

This clone occurred a few times. J is TRBJ2-7 and V is TRBV10-3; tentatively, D is TRBD1 or TRBD2 (5 bases each). From germline, CDR1 is ENHRY and CDR2 SYGVKD. V was cut by 0 bases and J by 6 bases, with 9 bases left in between. The length of the CDR3 is 13 residues. Here the CDR3 DNA reads TGTGCCATCAGTGAGTCGAGGGGTGGCGAGCAGTACTTC. Translation: CAISESRGGEQYF.

The chain combines TRBV10-2 with TRBJ2-2; tentatively, D is TRBD2 (5 bases). The CDR3 length is 15 residues. The germline CDR1 and CDR2 sequences are WSHSY and SAAADI. V dropped 6 bases and J dropped 3 bases, with 14 bases sitting between them. The CDR3 coding sequence is TGCGCCAGCAGGGCGGGCCCGCCGGACACCGGGGAGCTGTTTTTT. This encodes CASRAGPPDTGELFF.

This clone ranks as medium-sized. The J gene is TRBJ2-7, the V gene TRBV6-8; TRBD2 might be the D (5 bases). CDR1 and CDR2 from the germline V gene are MNHGY and SAAAGT. The V and J ends lost 0 bases and 0 bases respectively, with 12 bases between them. The length of the CDR3 is 16 residues. The CDR3 DNA is TGTGCCAGCAGTTACTCGGACCCCCGGGACTCCTACGAGCAGTACTTC. Its translation is CASSYSDPRDSYEQYF.

This rearrangement joins TRBV18 to TRBJ1-2, with D tentatively TRBD1 (6 bases). This CDR3 contains 15 residues. Germline CDR1 KGHSH, CDR2 LQKENI. Trimming shortened V by 3 bases and J by 0 bases, and 11 bases separated the two germline ends. CDR3 region: CASSPWTVPNYGYTF. DNA for the CDR3: TGTGCCAGCTCACCTTGGACAGTTCCTAACTATGGCTACACCTTC.

This clone was seen a few times. The junction shows a germline mismatch at one end, possibly a read error. The chain recombines TRBV6-8 with TRBJ2-1; TRBD2 aligns across 7 bases. The CDR3 is made up of 17 amino acids. The V gene's germline CDR1 is MNHGY and CDR2 SAAAGT. In DNA form, the CDR3 reads TGTGCCATCAGTGGGGGAGCGGGGTCCCTAGAGGGCAATGAGCAGTTCTTC. Its translation: CAISGGAGSLEGNEQFF.

This clone has a handful of counts. The chain couples TRBV9 to TRBJ1-5; D not certain. The V gene lost 3 bases and the J gene lost 7 bases, with 11 bases spanning the gap. The CDR3 totals 13 residues. The germline CDR1 and CDR2 sequences are SGDLS and YYNGEE. The CDR3 protein is CASSGETGQPQHF. As DNA, the CDR3 is TGTGCCAGCAGCGGGGAGACGGGACAGCCCCAGCATTTT.

The V and J genes are TRBV6-8 and TRBJ1-6; 9 nucleotides agree with TRBD1. This CDR3 region has 16 residues. Losses at the gene ends were 0 bases for V and 7 bases for J; bases not matched to a gene: 4. Germline CDR1 is MNHGY and CDR2 is SAAAGT. The DNA of the CDR3 is TGTGCCAGCAGTTACTCGACAGGGGGGTCCAATTCACCCCTCCACTTT. It translates to CASSYSTGGSNSPLHF.

This clone has just one count. The chain joins TRBV29-1 to TRBJ2-7, with D perhaps matching TRBD1 (5 bases). Trimming shortened V by 2 bases and J by 7 bases, and 18 bases separated the two germline ends. This CDR3 has 14 residues. Germline V gene sequence: CDR1 SQVTM, CDR2 ANQGSEA. CDR3 amino acids: CSVEIQAGPSEQYF. CDR3 bases: TGCAGCGTTGAAATACAGGCTGGCCCCTCGGAGCAGTACTTC.

The chain has TRBV6-8 and TRBJ1-2; 7 bases fit TRBD1. V was pared by 2 bases and J by 3 bases, with 0 bases of the junction left unmatched. The CDR3 totals 13 residues. Germline CDR1 and CDR2: MNHGY and SAAAGT. DNA of the CDR3: TGTGCCAGCAGTTACGGGACAGACTATGGCTACACCTTC. Encoded protein: CASSYGTDYGYTF.

The chain has TRBV25-1 and TRBJ1-1; D may be TRBD1 (6 bases). The length of the CDR3 is 14 residues. Germline assignment: CDR1 MGHDK and CDR2 SYGVNS. V was clipped by 6 bases and J by 4 bases, with 15 bases between them. CDR3 DNA: TGTGCCAGCAGCGAACAGGGTGTGAGCACTGAAGCTTTCTTT. As protein: CASSEQGVSTEAFF.

This clone was counted between two and nine times. The V call is TRBV9, the J call TRBJ2-5; 8 bases are shared with TRBD1. The CDR3 loop spans 13 amino acids. J was trimmed by 5 bases and V by 0 bases; bases with no gene match: 0. CDR1 SGDLS and CDR2 YYNGEE come from the germline V gene. The CDR3 DNA reads TGTGCCAGCAGCGTAGGGACAGGGGAGACCCAGTACTTC. This gives the protein CASSVGTGETQYF. Full variable domain (remainder filled in from reference TRBV9 and TRBJ2-5): DSGVTQTPKHLITATGQRVTLRCSPRSGDLSVYWYQQSLDQGLQFLIQYYNGEERAKGNILERFSAQQFPDLHSELNLSSLELGDSALYFCASSVGTGETQYFGPGTRLLVL.